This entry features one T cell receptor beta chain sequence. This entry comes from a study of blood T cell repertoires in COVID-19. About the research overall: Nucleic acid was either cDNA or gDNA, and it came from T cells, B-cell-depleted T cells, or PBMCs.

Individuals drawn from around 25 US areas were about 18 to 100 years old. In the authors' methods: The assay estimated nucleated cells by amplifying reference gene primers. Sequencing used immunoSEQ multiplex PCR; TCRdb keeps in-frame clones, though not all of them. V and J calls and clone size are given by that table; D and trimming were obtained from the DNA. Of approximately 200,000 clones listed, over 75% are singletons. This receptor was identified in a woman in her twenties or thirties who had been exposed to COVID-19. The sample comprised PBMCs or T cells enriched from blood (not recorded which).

CDR3 region: CASSPQERGQPQHF. The CDR3 DNA follows: TGTGCCAGCAGCCCCCAGGAACGGGGTCAGCCCCAGCATTTT. J is TRBJ1-5 and V is TRBV7-4, with D hard to call. From germline, CDR1 is SGHVT and CDR2 SQSDAQ. This CDR3 spans 14 amino acids. Deletions cut 5 bases from V and 6 bases from J, with 14 bases between.